This T cell receptor beta chain comes out of a study of glioma-infiltrating T cells after dendritic cell vaccination. Study-wide context: Dendritic cell vaccine was injected intradermally three times, biweekly. Broader study findings: Survival was not directly related to TCR clonality in these patients.

The V gene's germline CDR1 is MNHNS and CDR2 SASEGT. V lost 5 bases and J lost 5, with 6 bases in between. The CDR3 is 11 residues long. Primers: 60 V beta forward and 13 J beta reverse. This table comes from immunoSEQ multiplex PCR, and its TCRdb copy is limited to in-frame clones, with some not included. The sample lists roughly 70,000 clones, around 80% seen once, with 2.1% in the top ten. None of the glioblastoma patients had an isocitrate dehydrogenase mutation. This clone was recorded once. Its specificity is unknown. This chain joins TRBV6-1 and TRBJ2-5, with a possible D match to TRBD2 (6 bases). This sample comprised blood, obtained before dendritic cell vaccination. The TCR was taken from a human donor with glioblastoma. CDR3 protein: CASSRGETQYF. CDR3 DNA: TGTGCCAGCAGTCGGGGGGAGACCCAGTACTTC.